One and the same sample provided the 14 T cell receptor beta chains below, sequenced in a study of control samples from healthy donors and cancer patients (TCRdb year 2020). Library preparation was by the immunoSEQ multiplex PCR assay. Held by TCRdb, this immuneACCESS table contains in-frame sequences only and omits some clones. Under half of the omission traces to an unresolved V gene where checked; the cause of the rest is unknown. For this sample the table gives 110,000 to 150,000 clones, of which 85% to 95% were detected only once. The ten largest clones represent about 14% of the sample. Sequencing input: PBMCs. The origin of the receptors is a man in his sixties with colorectal cancer.

This chain connects TRBV19 to TRBJ1-2; maybe TRBD1 (6 bases). The V end was cut by 4 bases, the J end by 2 bases, with 8 bases between. This CDR3 contains 13 residues. Per germline, CDR1 LNHDA and CDR2 SQIVND (reference sequence). The CDR3 loop is CASSRTDNYGYTF. In nucleotides, the CDR3 is TGTGCCAGTAGTAGGACAGACAACTATGGCTACACCTTC.

The rearrangement joins TRBV6-5 to TRBJ1-2; D remains unclear. Per germline, CDR1 MNHEY and CDR2 SVGAGI. The V end was cut by 7 bases, the J end by 8 bases, with 14 bases between. CDR3 size: 12 residues. CDR3 bases: TGTGCCAGCACCGATCCGGTCGGGGGCTACACCTTC. Protein sequence: CASTDPVGGYTF.

The chain links TRBV2 to TRBJ1-5; the match to TRBD1 covers 7 bases. The CDR3 totals 16 residues. Trimming removed 2 bases from V and 2 bases from J; junction bases left unmatched: 6. The germline gives CDR1 SNHLY, CDR2 FYNNEI. The CDR3 reads CASSETRQGGNQPQHF. CDR3 sequence (DNA): TGTGCCAGCAGTGAAACCCGACAGGGAGGCAATCAGCCCCAGCATTTT.

The chain couples TRBV2 to TRBJ2-5, with 7 bases identical to TRBD1. CDR1 is SNHLY and CDR2 is FYNNEI in the germline V gene. The CDR3 contains 13 residues. V trimming: 6 bases; J trimming: 4 bases; junction bases outside the gene matches: 5. DNA of the CDR3: TGTGCCAGCAGGTTTGACAGGGCAGAGACCCAGTACTTC. Amino acid sequence: CASRFDRAETQYF.

The chain employs TRBV7-2 and TRBJ2-7; D is perhaps TRBD1 or TRBD2 (6 bases each). Germline V gives CDR1 SGHTA, CDR2 FQGNSA. This CDR3 is 14 amino acids long. V was cut by 1 base and J by 3 bases, with 10 bases left in between. Written as DNA, the CDR3 is TGTGCCAGCAGCTTAGGACAGGAGGGCTACGAGCAGTACTTC. Encoded protein: CASSLGQEGYEQYF.

V and J are TRBV29-1 and TRBJ2-1, with D unresolved. The ends were cut back, 4 bases at V and 3 bases at J, with 10 bases in the middle. This CDR3 is built from 13 residues. CDR1 and CDR2 from the germline V gene are SQVTM and ANQGSEA. Written as DNA, the CDR3 is TGCAGCGTTGTATCATCGTACTACAATGAGCAGTTCTTC. Encoded protein: CSVVSSYYNEQFF.

V and J are TRBV28 and TRBJ2-7; the D is unclear. This CDR3 has 13 residues. V was clipped by 7 bases and J by 11 bases, with 21 bases between them. Germline CDR1 reads MDHEN; CDR2 reads SYDVKM. The CDR3 region is CASTYPGHPSKYF. The DNA of the CDR3 is TGTGCCAGCACCTATCCGGGTCATCCTTCTAAGTACTTC.

The genes are TRBV28 and TRBJ2-1; 10 positions match TRBD2. V lost 7 bases to trimming and J lost 10 bases; unmatched junction nucleotides: 10. The CDR3 length is 14 residues. CDR1 and CDR2 (germline): MDHEN, SYDVKM. The CDR3 spells CASIGLAGVREQFF. CDR3 nucleotide sequence: TGTGCCAGCATAGGGCTAGCGGGGGTGAGGGAGCAGTTCTTC. Full variable domain (outside the CDR3, taken from reference TRBV28 and TRBJ2-1): DVKVTQSSRYLVKRTGEKVFLECVQDMDHENMFWYRQDPGLGLRLIYFSYDVKMKEKGDIPEGYSVSREKKERFSLILESASTNQTSMYLCASIGLAGVREQFFGPGTRLTVL.

The V gene is TRBV19, the J gene TRBJ2-1; 11 bases are a match to TRBD2. The V and J ends lost 1 base and 3 bases, in that order; junction bases with no gene match: 8. Per the germline V gene, CDR1 is LNHDA and CDR2 is SQIVND (reference sequence). The CDR3 extends over 18 amino acids. CDR3 nucleotides: TGTGCCAGTAGTATAGGGCCCTTAGCGGGGGGGATCTACAATGAGCAGTTCTTC. Amino acids: CASSIGPLAGGIYNEQFF. The full variable domain, completed using reference TRBV19 and TRBJ2-1, is DGGITQSPKYLFRKEGQNVTLSCEQNLNHDAMYWYRQDPGQGLRLIYYSQIVNDFQKGDIAEGYSVSREKKESFPLTVTSAQKNPTAFYLCASSIGPLAGGIYNEQFFGPGTRLTVL.

This clone is a singleton in its sample. J is TRBJ2-7 and V is TRBV19, with D tentatively TRBD1 (6 bases). CDR3 length: 16 amino acids. Germline V gene sequence: CDR1 LNHDA, CDR2 SQIVND (reference sequence). With 4 bases removed from V and 0 bases from J, the gap between germline ends came to 16 bases. The CDR3 is CASSSKLRDNSYEQYF. The CDR3 region has the DNA TGTGCCAGTAGTAGCAAATTACGGGACAACTCCTACGAGCAGTACTTC.

The chain carries TRBV7-9 and TRBJ2-7, with a tentative D call TRBD1 (6 bases). Germline loops: CDR1 SEHNR, CDR2 FQNEAQ (reference sequence). Trimming pared 6 bases from V and 0 bases from J, leaving 12 bases between. This CDR3 region has 14 residues. The CDR3 sequence: CASRRDNPSYEQYF. The CDR3 DNA sequence: TGTGCCAGCAGACGGGACAACCCCTCCTACGAGCAGTACTTC.

The table lists this clone with a count of one. This chain links TRBV5-1 with TRBJ1-1; a weak D match, TRBD1 (6 bases). This CDR3 has 16 residues. CDR1 is SGHRS, CDR2 YFSETQ, per germline. Deletions cut 0 bases from V and 2 bases from J, with 14 bases between. CDR3 in amino acids: CASSLVGGRLNTEAFF. CDR3 sequence (DNA): TGCGCCAGCAGCTTGGTAGGGGGACGTTTAAACACTGAAGCTTTCTTT. Filled out from reference TRBV5-1 and TRBJ1-1, the complete variable domain reads KAGVTQTPRYLIKTRGQQVTLSCSPISGHRSVSWYQQTPGQGLQFLFEYFSETQRNKGNFPGRFSGRQFSNSRSEMNVSTLELGDSALYLCASSLVGGRLNTEAFFGQGTRLTVV.

The rearrangement uses TRBV18 and TRBJ2-3; 9 nucleotides agree with TRBD2. Germline V gene data show CDR1 as KGHSH and CDR2 as LQKENI. Germline trimming cut 0 bases from V and 3 bases from J; bases unmatched to any gene: 4. The CDR3 extends over 16 amino acids. In DNA, the CDR3 is TGTGCCAGCTCACCACCGGCAGCGGGGGGAACAGATACGCAGTATTTT. This translates into CASSPPAAGGTDTQYF.

The V call is TRBV7-2, the J call TRBJ1-6; D uncertain. The germline gives CDR1 SGHTA, CDR2 FQGNSA. V was clipped by 5 bases and J by 10 bases, with 9 bases between them. The CDR3 consists of 12 residues. The CDR3 coding sequence is TGTGCCAGCAGCCTTCAGAGCTCACCCCTCCACTTT. It is translated as CASSLQSSPLHF. The entire variable domain, with the rest obtained from reference TRBV7-2 and TRBJ1-6, is as follows: GAGVSQSPSNKVTEKGKDVELRCDPISGHTALYWYRQSLGQGLEFLIYFQGNSAPDKSGLPSDRFSAERTGGSVSTLTIQRTQQEDSAVYLCASSLQSSPLHFGNGTRLTVT.